This T cell receptor (beta chain) was recovered during a study of T cells after yellow fever vaccination. Study conclusions and caveats: Only a small proportion of the clonotypes turned up in both the CD4 and the CD8 compartments, likely arising from convergent recombination. Contamination of FACS-sorted repertoires by abundant clonotypes from the bulk population could occur. Although the secondary response was weaker, it peaked faster, at day 5 versus 15.

The V gene's germline CDR1 is SGHTA and CDR2 FQGNSA. The CDR3 has 17 amino acids. It was through 5'RACE template switching that TCR cDNA was made, with a universal primer site and UMIs added. A single record per CDR3 protein comes from TCRdb applying MiXCR to the 5' RACE reads. The profile shows 300,000 to 400,000 distinct CDR3 sequences, more than 8.5% of them singletons. This clonotype was counted ten times or more. What it binds is not known. One junction end disagrees with the germline gene, perhaps due to a read error. This specimen consisted of PBMCs, obtained on the day of the first yellow fever vaccination. The sequence derives from a man aged 18-30 years who received the YFV17D yellow fever vaccine. The chain is built from TRBV7-2 and TRBJ2-7, with TRBD2 matching over 10 bases. CDR3 bases: TGTGCCAGCAGCATAGCGGGGGGACCCCATTTTTCCTACGAGCAGTACTTC. It encodes CASSIAGGPHFSYEQYF.